The 13 T cell receptor beta chains in this list originate from one sample, sequenced in a study of beta chain features in type 1 diabetes. The study's findings and limits: People with Type 1 diabetes carried modestly yet significantly shorter TCRB CDR3s in all four CD4+ subsets.

As every portion of the isolated RNA was reverse transcribed, the sequencing read expressed TCRB transcripts. Repertoires were generated with immunoSEQ multiplex PCR, while TCRdb's copy carries only in-frame clones and drops some. Among hundreds of thousands of clones listed, about an eighth were seen once. No antigens are known for them. Sequencing was carried out using naive CD4+ T cells from blood. The receptors were gathered from a man between 18 and 29 years old with type 1 diabetes.

This clone has a handful of counts. The V gene is TRBV27, the J gene TRBJ2-3; 8 nucleotides agree with TRBD2. Germline V gene lookup returns CDR1 MNHEY and CDR2 SMNVEV (reference sequence). The CDR3 extends over 14 amino acids. Trimming cost V 6 bases and J 1 base; bases outside gene matches: 3. Here the CDR3 DNA reads TGTGCCAGCAGACCAGCGGGGGGCACAGATACGCAGTATTTT. It codes for CASRPAGGTDTQYF.

This clone was counted a few times. The J gene is TRBJ1-1, the V gene TRBV29-1; D may be TRBD1 (6 bases). The germline V gene has CDR1 SQVTM and CDR2 ANQGSEA. Trimming removed 5 bases from V and 3 bases from J, with 16 bases in between. This CDR3 contains 14 residues. CDR3 region: CSVPPTGRYTEAFF. The CDR3 DNA follows: TGCAGCGTTCCCCCGACAGGAAGGTACACTGAAGCTTTCTTT.

This clone was recorded once. V and J are TRBV18 and TRBJ2-3; 10 nucleotides agree with TRBD2. Germline V gives CDR1 KGHSH, CDR2 LQKENI. V lost 2 bases, J lost 0 bases, and 8 bases stayed unmatched. The CDR3 runs to 18 residues. DNA of the CDR3: TGTGCCAGCTCACCAATGGCTAGCGGGGGAGTAAGCACAGATACGCAGTATTTT. Protein sequence: CASSPMASGGVSTDTQYF.

The chain couples TRBV19 to TRBJ1-5, with D perhaps TRBD1 (5 bases). Trimming took 5 bases from V and 6 from J, leaving 11 bases between them. Germline values: CDR1 LNHDA, CDR2 SQIVND (reference sequence). The CDR3 is 13 residues long. The CDR3 sequence is CASSGGGSQPQHF. Written as DNA, the CDR3 is TGTGCCAGTAGTGGGGGTGGGAGTCAGCCCCAGCATTTT. Together with reference TRBV19 and TRBJ1-5, the CDR3 gives the full variable domain: DGGITQSPKYLFRKEGQNVTLSCEQNLNHDAMYWYRQDPGQGLRLIYYSQIVNDFQKGDIAEGYSVSREKKESFPLTVTSAQKNPTAFYLCASSGGGSQPQHFGDGTRLSIL.

This sequence joins TRBV7-2 and TRBJ2-5, with D unresolved. V lost 5 bases and J lost 2, with 6 bases in between. The length of the CDR3 is 12 residues. Germline V gene data show CDR1 as SGHTA and CDR2 as FQGNSA. The CDR3 protein is CASSDPQETQYF. For the CDR3, the DNA is TGTGCCAGCAGCGACCCTCAAGAGACCCAGTACTTC. Drawing the rest from reference TRBV7-2 and TRBJ2-5, the complete variable domain is GAGVSQSPSNKVTEKGKDVELRCDPISGHTALYWYRQSLGQGLEFLIYFQGNSAPDKSGLPSDRFSAERTGGSVSTLTIQRTQQEDSAVYLCASSDPQETQYFGPGTRLLVL.

In this sample, this clone turned up a few times. The chain is built from TRBV10-2 and TRBJ2-7; perhaps TRBD2 as D (5 bases). Germline assignment: CDR1 WSHSY and CDR2 SAAADI. The CDR3 length is 14 residues. Trimming pared 4 bases from V and 2 bases from J, leaving 12 bases between. In DNA, the CDR3 is TGCGCCAGCAGTGGGTCCAGCGGCACCTACGAGCAGTACTTC. It is translated as CASSGSSGTYEQYF.

This chain uses TRBV27 with TRBJ2-2; TRBD1 matches 8 bases. Germline lookup yields CDR1 MNHEY and CDR2 SMNVEV (reference sequence). This CDR3 region has 16 residues. The V gene end was trimmed by 3 bases and the J gene end by 6 bases; junction bases not matched to a gene: 9. The CDR3 region is CASSFWQGRGPGELFF. The CDR3 DNA sequence: TGTGCCAGCAGTTTCTGGCAGGGCAGGGGGCCCGGGGAGCTGTTTTTT.

This clone was observed a handful of times. This chain joins TRBV6-6 and TRBJ2-4; D uncertain. CDR3 length: 12 residues. The germline CDR1 and CDR2 sequences are MNHNY and SVGAGI (reference sequence). The V end was cut by 5 bases, the J end by 8 bases, with 10 bases between. CDR3 region: CASSDQADIQYF. CDR3 coding DNA: TGTGCCAGCAGTGATCAGGCGGACATTCAGTACTTC.

This clone came up a few times. The junction shows a germline mismatch at one end, possibly a read error. The chain carries TRBV7-9 and TRBJ2-1; 7 bases fit TRBD2. There are 9 residues in the CDR3. Germline lookup yields CDR1 SEHNR and CDR2 FQNEAQ (reference sequence). The CDR3 DNA sequence: TGTGCCAGCAGCTTACGGGAGGTCTTC. It yields the protein CASSLREVF.

The chain couples TRBV5-1 to TRBJ1-1; D is ambiguous. This CDR3 contains 15 residues. Trimming cost V 0 bases and J 7 bases, with 16 bases left between them. CDR1 is SGHRS and CDR2 is YFSETQ in the germline V gene. The CDR3 spells CASSLEARVQFEAFF. CDR3 DNA sequence: TGCGCCAGCAGCTTGGAGGCGAGGGTCCAGTTTGAAGCTTTCTTT.

This clone appeared a few times. The chain carries TRBV12-5 and TRBJ2-5; D gene unclear. This CDR3 is 12 amino acids long. The V gene lost 6 bases and the J gene lost 3 bases, with 8 bases spanning the gap. Germline V lookup: CDR1 LGHNT, CDR2 FRNRAP. The chain's CDR3 is CASGSSEETQYF. The CDR3 bases are TGTGCTAGTGGCTCTTCTGAAGAGACCCAGTACTTC.

J is TRBJ2-1 and V is TRBV4-1; 13 bases agree with TRBD2. This CDR3 spans 20 amino acids. V lost 0 bases and J lost 4; bases outside the gene matches: 12. From germline, CDR1 is MGHRA and CDR2 YSYEKL. CDR3 sequence reads: CASSQEGLAGAQQKYNEQFF. The CDR3 coding sequence is TGCGCCAGCAGCCAAGAAGGACTAGCGGGGGCCCAACAGAAATACAATGAGCAGTTCTTC.

The rearrangement joins TRBV7-6 to TRBJ2-3, with 7 nucleotides matching TRBD1. J was trimmed by 4 bases and V by 2 bases; bases with no gene match: 6. CDR1 and CDR2 (germline): SGHVS, FNYEAQ. The CDR3 has 15 amino acids. In nucleotides, the CDR3 is TGTGCCAGCAGCTTATCGCCCCAGGGGGCAGATACGCAGTATTTT. The encoded protein is CASSLSPQGADTQYF.